This T cell receptor (beta chain) was sequenced in a study of cytomegalovirus exposure and HLA in healthy donors. Findings of the study overall: Indistinguishable V segments, including TRBV6-2 and TRBV6-3, were excluded.

Germline V gives CDR1 LNHDA, CDR2 SQIVND (reference sequence). This CDR3 has 17 residues. With 5 bases removed from V and 0 bases from J, the gap between germline ends came to 14 bases. As regards this clone: Its antigen is still unknown.

The PCR contained 60 Vbeta and 13 Jbeta primers. TCRdb's copy holds only in-frame clones and misses some; the assay was immunoSEQ multiplex PCR. This sample carries roughly 100,000 clones, more than 65% of them seen once, and the ten largest clones take under 7.5%. The clonotype was recovered from a woman in her forties or fifties in good health and CMV-seropositive. The sample was PBMCs. The rearrangement joins TRBV19 to TRBJ2-6, with D perhaps TRBD1 (6 bases). The CDR3 loop reads CASSGSTGRSGANVLTF. Written as DNA, the CDR3 is TGTGCCAGTAGTGGGTCGACAGGACGCTCTGGGGCCAACGTCCTGACTTTC.